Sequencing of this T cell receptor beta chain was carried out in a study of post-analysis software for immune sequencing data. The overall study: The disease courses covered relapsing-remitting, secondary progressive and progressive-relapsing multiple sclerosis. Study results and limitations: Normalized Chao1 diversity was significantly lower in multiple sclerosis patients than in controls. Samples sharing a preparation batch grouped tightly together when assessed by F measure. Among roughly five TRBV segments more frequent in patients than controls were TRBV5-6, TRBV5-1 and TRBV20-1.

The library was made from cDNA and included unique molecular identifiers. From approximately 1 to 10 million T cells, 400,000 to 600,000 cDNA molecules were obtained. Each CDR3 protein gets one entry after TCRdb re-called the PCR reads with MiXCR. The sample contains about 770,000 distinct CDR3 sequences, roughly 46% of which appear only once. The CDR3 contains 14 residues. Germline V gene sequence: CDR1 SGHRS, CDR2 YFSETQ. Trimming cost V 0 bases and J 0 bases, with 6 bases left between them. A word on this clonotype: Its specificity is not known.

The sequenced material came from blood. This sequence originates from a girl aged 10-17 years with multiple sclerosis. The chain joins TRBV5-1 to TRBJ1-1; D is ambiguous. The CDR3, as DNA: TGCGCCAGCAGCTTGGCGCTGATGAACACTGAAGCTTTCTTT. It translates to CASSLALMNTEAFF.